This T cell receptor (beta chain) was profiled in a study of blood T cell repertoires in COVID-19. In the study overall: COVID-19 samples collected from the United States, Italy and Spain covered acute and convalescent phases. The analysed material was cDNA or gDNA that came from T cells, B-cell-depleted T cells, or PBMCs.

Authors' data handling: Scientists estimated how many nucleated cells there were by amplifying reference gene primers. Sequencing used immunoSEQ multiplex PCR; TCRdb keeps in-frame clones, though not all of them. D and trimming were read from the DNA, whereas the V and J calls and clone size are those reported in that table. The sample has some 60,000 clones; more than 70% are singletons. There are 16 residues in the CDR3. V lost 0 bases to trimming and J lost 2 bases, with 11 bases between them. CDR1 and CDR2 (germline): SGHVS, FQNEAQ. This rearrangement joins TRBV7-8 to TRBJ2-1; D may be TRBD2 (7 bases). The receptor comes from a man in his 60s with acute or convalescent COVID-19. Source material: peripheral blood. The CDR3 DNA sequence: TGTGCCAGCAGCTTAGCGGTAGGGGGGGCCTACAATGAGCAGTTCTTC. As protein: CASSLAVGGAYNEQFF. The full variable domain, completed using reference TRBV7-8 and TRBJ2-1, is GAGVSQSPRYKVAKRGQDVALRCDPISGHVSLFWYQQALGQGPEFLTYFQNEAQLDKSGLPSDRFFAERPEGSVSTLKIQRTQQEDSAVYLCASSLAVGGAYNEQFFGPGTRLTVL.